Given below is one TCR beta chain in context. Its antigen is not identified. The PCR employed 60 Vbeta primers together with 13 Jbeta primers. Only in-frame clones appear in the TCRdb table, and some are missing; sequencing was by immunoSEQ multiplex PCR. The table records 150,000 to 200,000 clones, around 82% of them present only once. With 4 bases removed from V and 3 bases from J, the gap between germline ends came to 17 bases. Germline V gives CDR1 SGHKS, CDR2 YYEKEE (reference sequence). The CDR3 is 15 residues long. The data were taken from a study of cytomegalovirus exposure and HLA in healthy donors. About the study: Among the roughly 400 donors who were genotyped, 70% to 90% fell in the genetic ancestry cluster that is associated with self-reported Caucasian donors.

Findings and limits, study-wide: The later analysis indicated that the majority of CMV-associated TCR beta chains appeared HLA-restricted. Likely technical artifact: a cluster of highly shared sequence variants. In a later analysis, TCR beta V- and J-gene trimming was associated with a missense DCLRE1C variant.

The sample was PBMCs. The receptor was isolated from a man younger than 35 in good health and CMV-seronegative. The chain carries TRBV5-5 and TRBJ2-7; no firm D call. CDR3 region: CASSPRISPYYEQYF. The CDR3 coding sequence is TGTGCCAGCAGCCCTAGGATTTCCCCTTACTACGAGCAGTACTTC. Using reference TRBV5-5 and TRBJ2-7 for the parts outside the CDR3, the full variable domain is DAGVTQSPTHLIKTRGQQVTLRCSPISGHKSVSWYQQVLGQGPQFIFQYYEKEERGRGNFPDRFSARQFPNYSSELNVNALLLGDSALYLCASSPRISPYYEQYFGPGTRLTVT.